These T cell receptor beta chains were read from a single sample in a study of CD8 T cells in ankylosing spondylitis. TCRdb used MiXCR to reprocess the 5' RACE reads, holding one entry per CDR3 protein. The sample gives 200,000 to 300,000 distinct CDR3 sequences, roughly 8.6% of which show up once; under 7.5% is in the top ten. Sequenced: blood, either unsorted or a sorted T cell fraction (not recorded which). Receptors were obtained from a male donor with ankylosing spondylitis or in good health (not recorded which). CDR3s include the opening cysteine and the closing phenylalanine or tryptophan. A D gene is named only where the DNA matches it firmly. Size is stated for part of the rows, as once, few or many counts, or as a class when the clone is expanded.

v_gene,d_gene,abundance,j_gene,CDR3aa,CDR3nt
TRBV9,TRBD2,.,TRBJ2-3,CASSVGGSGRITDTQYF,TGTGCCAGCAGCGTAGGAGGTAGCGGGAGGATTACAGATACGCAGTATTTT
TRBV1,.,.,TRBJ1-1,CTSSQEDSWVRGFF,TGCACCAGCAGCCAAGAAGACAGCTGGGTCAGAGGTTTCTTT
TRBV18,TRBD1,many,TRBJ1-4,CASSPRDRAATNEKLFF,TGTGCCAGCTCACCCCGGGACAGGGCTGCAACTAATGAAAAACTGTTTTTT
TRBV2,.,many,TRBJ2-3,CASSPRTVLDTQYF,TGTGCCAGCAGTCCTCGGACGGTGTTAGATACGCAGTATTTT
TRBV30,.,few,TRBJ2-7,CAWSVSGWGEQYF,TGTGCCTGGAGTGTATCAGGCTGGGGCGAGCAGTACTTC
TRBV18,.,many,TRBJ1-1,CASSSIGETEAFF,TGTGCCAGCTCATCCATAGGGGAGACTGAAGCTTTCTTT
TRBV5-1,TRBD1,many,TRBJ1-4,CASSPQGGRTNEKLFF,TGCGCCAGCAGCCCCCAGGGGGGAAGGACTAATGAAAAACTGTTTTTT
TRBV20-1,TRBD2,many,TRBJ2-1,CSATSGGEQFF,TGCAGTGCTACTAGCGGGGGTGAGCAGTTCTTC
TRBV20-1,TRBD1,few,TRBJ2-1,CTTRQGNNNEQFF,TGCACCACCAGACAGGGTAATAACAATGAGCAGTTCTTC
TRBV12-3/TRBV12-4,.,many,TRBJ2-2,CASRPEGQTAGELFF,TGTGCCAGCAGACCCGAAGGACAGACCGCCGGGGAGCTGTTTTTT
TRBV5-5,.,few,TRBJ1-2,CASSPSLRGYTF,TGTGCCAGCAGCCCCTCTCTGCGGGGCTACACCTTC
TRBV12-3/TRBV12-4,.,.,TRBJ1-4,CASTKGRFTNEKLFF,TGTGCCAGCACCAAGGGGAGGTTTACTAATGAAAAACTGTTTTTT
TRBV3-1,.,few,TRBJ1-3,CASSSVGGTGNTIYF,TGTGCCAGCAGCTCCGTCGGGGGAACTGGAAACACCATATATTTT
TRBV6-5,TRBD1,many,TRBJ2-1,CASSFRQGSYNEQFF,TGTGCCAGCAGTTTTCGACAGGGATCCTACAATGAGCAGTTCTTC
TRBV20-1,TRBD1,many,TRBJ1-1,CSARNPRQGTDEAFF,TGCAGTGCTAGAAACCCCAGACAGGGTACAGACGAAGCTTTCTTT
TRBV9,TRBD1,.,TRBJ1-2,CASSALLTGGVERDWGYTF,TGTGCCAGCAGCGCGCTCCTGACAGGGGGCGTCGAACGGGATTGGGGCTACACCTTC
TRBV5-1,TRBD2,many,TRBJ2-3,CANPLGPAGESTDTQYF,TGCGCCAACCCCTTGGGGCCAGCGGGAGAGAGCACAGATACGCAGTATTTT
TRBV20-1,.,.,TRBJ1-6,CGARVGQTSSYNSPLHF,TGCGGTGCTAGGGTGGGCCAAACCAGCTCCTATAATTCACCCCTCCACTTT
TRBV7-2,.,.,TRBJ2-4,CASSLDGGRNIQYF,TGTGCCAGCAGCTTAGACGGGGGGCGAAACATTCAGTACTTC